This entry lists 22 T cell receptor beta chains sequenced from one sample in a study of blood T cell repertoires in COVID-19. Using immunoSEQ multiplex PCR, the repertoire was profiled, and TCRdb retains in-frame clones only, with some absent. Found here are roughly 360,000 clones, roughly 87% of them singletons; the top ten hold less than 6%. What was sequenced was PBMCs or T cells enriched from blood (not recorded which). These receptor sequences come from a woman aged 45-60 years who had recovered from COVID-19.

V is TRBV6-1 and J is TRBJ2-1, with D unclear. The CDR3 length is 15 residues. CDR1 is MNHNS and CDR2 is SASEGT in the germline V gene. The ends were cut back, 1 base at V and 6 bases at J, with 13 bases in the middle. CDR3 DNA: TGTGCCAGCAGTGAAGACTTCCGCCTCACCAATGAGCAGTTCTTC. This codes for CASSEDFRLTNEQFF.

The chain links TRBV30 to TRBJ1-1, with a possible D match to TRBD1 (5 bases). Germline V gene lookup returns CDR1 GTSNPN and CDR2 SVGIG (reference sequence). The CDR3 spans 14 residues. The V and J ends lost 3 bases and 2 bases respectively, with 13 bases between them. In DNA form, the CDR3 reads TGTGCCTGGAGGAAGGAAGGGGAAAACACTGAAGCTTTCTTT. Its protein is CAWRKEGENTEAFF.

V is TRBV11-3 and J is TRBJ2-6, with TRBD1 as a possible D gene (5 bases). From germline, CDR1 is SGHNT and CDR2 YENEEA. CDR3 length: 15 amino acids. Trimming left V 4 bases short and J 0 bases short, with 7 bases between. The DNA of the CDR3 is TGTGCCAGCAGCTCAAGGGGCTCTGGGGCCAACGTCCTGACTTTC. This gives the protein CASSSRGSGANVLTF. Complete variable domain (other parts from reference TRBV11-3 and TRBJ2-6): EAGVVQSPRYKIIEKKQPVAFWCNPISGHNTLYWYLQNLGQGPELLIRYENEEAVDDSQLPKDRFSAERLKGVDSTLKIQPAELGDSAVYLCASSSRGSGANVLTFGAGSRLTVL.

V usage is TRBV5-1 and J usage is TRBJ2-5; 9 bases align to TRBD2. From germline, CDR1 is SGHRS and CDR2 YFSETQ. CDR3 length equals 15 residues. The J segment lost 3 bases and the V segment lost 6 bases, leaving 9 bases of the junction unmatched. This CDR3 reads CASTMSGRREETQYF. CDR3 sequence (DNA): TGCGCCAGCACAATGAGCGGGAGGCGGGAAGAGACCCAGTACTTC.

V usage is TRBV5-1 and J usage is TRBJ2-1; no clear D. This CDR3 has 15 residues. CDR1 and CDR2 from the germline V gene are SGHRS and YFSETQ. Between the trimmed V and J ends, which lost 0 bases and 7 bases, there was a span of 14 bases. The CDR3 bases are TGCGCCAGCAGCTTGGTAGGCCCGTCGGGTAATGAGCAGTTCTTC. Amino acids: CASSLVGPSGNEQFF.

To note about this clone: One end of the junction is discordant with germline, which a read error may explain. This chain links TRBV2 with TRBJ1-4; D is perhaps TRBD1 (5 bases). The CDR3 is made up of 13 amino acids. The germline V gene has CDR1 SNHLY and CDR2 FYNNEI. The CDR3 loop reads CASSEAQVAGRVF. In DNA form, the CDR3 reads TGTGCCAGCAGTGAAGCCCAGGTGGCAGGGAGGGTTTTT.

This chain links TRBV6-1 with TRBJ1-6; D might be TRBD1 (6 bases). The CDR3 loop spans 12 amino acids. CDR1 is MNHNS and CDR2 is SASEGT in the germline V gene. Trimming shortened V by 2 bases and J by 14 bases, and 10 bases separated the two germline ends. Here the CDR3 reads CASSERDTTLHF. As DNA, the CDR3 is TGTGCCAGCAGTGAAAGGGACACGACCCTCCACTTT.

The gene calls are TRBV27 and TRBJ2-7; no firm D call. The CDR3 loop spans 13 amino acids. V lost 8 bases to trimming and J lost 0 bases, with 11 bases between them. In germline, CDR1 is MNHEY, CDR2 SMNVEV (reference sequence). CDR3 DNA sequence: TGTGCCAGCCTCGGGTACCCCTCCTACGAGCAGTACTTC. It translates to CASLGYPSYEQYF.

This chain connects TRBV6-5 to TRBJ1-5, with D tentatively TRBD1 (6 bases). CDR3 length equals 14 residues. Germline values: CDR1 MNHEY, CDR2 SVGAGI. Trimming pared 6 bases from V and 0 bases from J, leaving 9 bases between. The CDR3 spells CASSTGYSNQPQHF. The CDR3 nucleotides read TGTGCCAGCAGCACAGGGTATAGCAATCAGCCCCAGCATTTT.

The chain joins TRBV5-6 to TRBJ1-1, with D possibly TRBD1 on 5 matching bases. Trimming stripped 4 bases from V and 0 bases from J, with 13 bases between. CDR3 length: 15 amino acids. Germline-derived CDR1 and CDR2 are SGHDT and YYEEEE. This chain's CDR3 is CASSLGQTMNTEAFF. In DNA, the CDR3 is TGTGCCAGCAGCCTAGGACAAACAATGAACACTGAAGCTTTCTTT.

In nucleotides, the CDR3 is TGCAGCGCCGGAGGGGGAGGGGCGCCGGTCACCGGGGAGCTGTTTTTT. Protein: CSAGGGGAPVTGELFF. The rearrangement links TRBV29-1 to TRBJ2-2; the D gene is possibly TRBD2 (7 bases). The germline V gene has CDR1 SQVTM and CDR2 ANQGSEA. CDR3 length: 16 residues. V gave up 7 bases and J gave up 4 bases, with 22 bases separating them.

This clone occurred a few times. The rearrangement uses TRBV28 and TRBJ2-1, with 8 bases identical to TRBD1. V was pared by 6 bases and J by 8 bases, with 12 bases of the junction left unmatched. The germline V gene has CDR1 MDHEN and CDR2 SYDVKM. CDR3 size: 15 residues. CDR3 nucleotide sequence: TGTGCCAGCAGCCCTGGACAGGGACGATGGGATGAGCAGTTCTTC. This encodes CASSPGQGRWDEQFF.

V and J are TRBV11-3 and TRBJ1-4; D is possibly TRBD1 (5 bases). CDR3 length equals 15 residues. Per the germline V gene, CDR1 is SGHNT and CDR2 is YENEEA. The V end was cut by 5 bases, the J end by 0 bases, with 10 bases between. CDR3 amino acids: CASSNQQATNEKLFF. For the CDR3, the DNA is TGTGCCAGCAGCAACCAACAGGCAACTAATGAAAAACTGTTTTTT.

This chain's CDR3 is CSVVWLGSGYNEQFF. CDR3 nucleotides: TGCAGCGTTGTGTGGTTGGGTAGCGGATACAATGAGCAGTTCTTC. The J gene is TRBJ2-1, the V gene TRBV29-1, with D perhaps TRBD2 (6 bases). The germline V gene has CDR1 SQVTM and CDR2 ANQGSEA. V was shortened by 4 bases and J by 4 bases, with 17 bases between the two germline ends. This CDR3 region has 15 residues.

The chain employs TRBV11-2 and TRBJ1-3; D may be TRBD1 (6 bases). Trimming left V 2 bases short and J 0 bases short, with 11 bases between. Germline CDR1 and CDR2: SGHAT and FQNNGV. This CDR3 comprises 16 residues. The CDR3 DNA reads TGTGCCAGCAGCTTAAATGGGGGCTACTCTGGAAACACCATATATTTT. Its protein product is CASSLNGGYSGNTIYF.

The chain combines TRBV10-3 with TRBJ1-6; 8 bases align to TRBD1. The germline V gene encodes CDR1 ENHRY and CDR2 SYGVKD. J gave up 8 bases and V 10 bases, and 7 bases lay outside the gene matches. The CDR3 is 13 residues long. The CDR3 sequence: CATRDRLDSPLHF. CDR3 coding DNA: TGTGCCACCCGGGACAGGCTAGATTCACCCCTCCACTTT.

The chain employs TRBV5-1 and TRBJ2-7; no definite D call. The CDR3 consists of 13 residues. The germline V gene encodes CDR1 SGHRS and CDR2 YFSETQ. Trimming stripped 3 bases from V and 3 bases from J, with 10 bases between. CDR3 DNA: TGCGCCAGCAGCTCTGAGCCTGGCTACGAGCAGTACTTC. Protein product: CASSSEPGYEQYF.

The CDR3 nucleotides read TGTGCCAGCAGCTGGACAGGGGGCTATGGCTACACCTTC. Its protein is CASSWTGGYGYTF. The rearrangement links TRBV21-1 to TRBJ1-2; the tabulated D call, TRBD1, remains unverified against the DNA. TRBV21-1 is deemed a pseudogene. This CDR3 has 13 amino acids.

The chain uses TRBV6-5 and TRBJ2-2; D not resolved. V was shortened by 5 bases and J by 1 base, with 11 bases between the two germline ends. Germline lookup yields CDR1 MNHEY and CDR2 SVGAGI. The CDR3 is made up of 15 amino acids. The CDR3 nucleotides are TGTGCCAGCAGTCAGTACACGATGAACACCGGGGAGCTGTTTTTT. Translation: CASSQYTMNTGELFF.

The V call is TRBV11-3, the J call TRBJ2-5, with D tentatively TRBD1 (6 bases). The germline V gene has CDR1 SGHNT and CDR2 YENEEA. V gave up 5 bases and J gave up 5 bases, with 12 bases separating them. The CDR3 has 13 residues. CDR3 coding DNA: TGTGCCAGCAGCCGAGACAGGATGGAGACCCAGTACTTC. This codes for CASSRDRMETQYF.

This clone was observed once. CDR3 bases: TGCGCCAGCAGCCACCCTAAAGGGGGCGGTGCTGAAGCTTTCTTT. It is translated as CASSHPKGGGAEAFF. V gene TRBV4-1 combines with J gene TRBJ1-1; 7 bases map to TRBD1. The CDR3 totals 15 residues. Per the germline V gene, CDR1 is MGHRA and CDR2 is YSYEKL. J lost 6 bases, V lost 3 bases, and 10 bases had no gene match.

About this clone itself: Other DNA sequences in the same sample also yield this CDR3. This chain uses TRBV2 with TRBJ1-2, with D possibly being TRBD1 (6 bases). Germline values: CDR1 SNHLY, CDR2 FYNNEI. The length of the CDR3 is 13 residues. The V end was cut by 6 bases, the J end by 4 bases, with 12 bases between. The CDR3 protein is CASSETGSYGYTF. The CDR3, as DNA: TGTGCCAGCAGCGAGACAGGTTCCTATGGCTACACCTTC.